The TCR beta chain under discussion was sequenced for a study of graft-versus-host responses after intestinal transplantation listed by TCRdb under 2021. Regarding the complete study: The transplants that recipients received were multivisceral, liver-intestinal, or isolated intestinal. Every recipient was given anti-thymocyte globulin induction, then maintenance tacrolimus and steroids for approximately 3 years. After intestinal transplantation, graft-versus-host and host-versus-graft alloreactive T cell clones were followed in the graft, circulation and bone marrow using bulk TCR-beta CDR3 sequencing. To identify alloreactive clones, pre-transplant mixed lymphocyte reaction products were sequenced and compared with unstimulated pre-transplant donor and recipient T cells. The cohort enrolled about two dozen intestinal transplant recipients, one of whom was a retransplant, and 3 patients without pretransplant specimens were excluded. Donor T cell macrochimerism was defined as a peak of at least 4% donor T cells among recipient peripheral blood mononuclear cells. Samples from a few later patients were sequenced in-house on an Illumina MiSeq with MiXCR processing rather than by the commercial service.

Points the paper makes about the study in general: Early after transplant, peak levels of circulating GvH clones were found to be associated with declines in HvG clones. The conclusions were limited by the relatively low number and heterogeneity of the intestinal transplant patients. Patients with donor T cell macrochimerism had high GvH to HvG T cell clonal ratios in their allografts. GvH clones were detected in recipient bone marrow, and some of these GvH clones were observed earlier in ileal mucosa or blood, consistent with an intestinal mucosal origin.

CDR1 MDHEN and CDR2 SYDVKM were looked up in the germline V gene. The cysteine opens and the phenylalanine closes a CDR3 of 13 amino acids. The CDR3 DNA has 39 bases and is translated from base 1. Unmatched junction bases come to 2, with V trimmed by 3 bases and J by 3 bases. The library was made by the immunoSEQ multiplex PCR assay. Adaptive Biotechnologies carried out high-throughput TCR-beta CDR3 sequencing of genomic DNA for most patients. Processing in the source paper ran as follows. Adaptive's ImmunoSEQ software was the source of the TCR sequencing data for roughly 19 patients, while three other patients were processed with MiXCR and VDJtools. CDR3 nucleotide sequences shared by donor and recipient were removed because the origin of these sequences could not be assigned. At least 2-fold expansion over unstimulated cells and a minimum CFSE-low frequency of 0.002% (template counts) or 0.001% (read counts) were required for clones to be classified as alloreactive. A clone was considered mappable if detected in the sequenced pre-transplant spleen, lymph node, or MLR CFSE-low populations of the donor or recipient. The cumulative frequency of alloreactive clones was calculated as a percentage of all sequences, weighted by copy number. Held by TCRdb, this immuneACCESS table contains in-frame sequences only and omits some clones. Under half of the omission traces to an unresolved V gene where checked; the cause of the rest is unknown. V, J and clone size are those of that table, while D and trimming were read from the DNA. The sample table holds some 40,000 clones, of which about 91% were seen once. The ten largest clones take up 3.5% to 5% of the sample.

In regard to this clone: No antigen is known for it. Base qualities are missing; no much larger clone stands one base away.

Blood samples were collected up to 4 times in the first month after transplant and then at least monthly when available. Here the chain combines TRBV28 and TRBJ2-7, and 7 junctional nucleotides match TRBD1. Sequences were derived from PBMCs, sampled 524 days after transplant. This TCR was recovered from a human patient who received an intestinal transplant, so some T cells may come from the graft donor. The DNA sequence reads TGTGCCAGCAGTTTTGGGACAGTCTACGAGCAGTACTTC. Its protein reads: CASSFGTVYEQYF.